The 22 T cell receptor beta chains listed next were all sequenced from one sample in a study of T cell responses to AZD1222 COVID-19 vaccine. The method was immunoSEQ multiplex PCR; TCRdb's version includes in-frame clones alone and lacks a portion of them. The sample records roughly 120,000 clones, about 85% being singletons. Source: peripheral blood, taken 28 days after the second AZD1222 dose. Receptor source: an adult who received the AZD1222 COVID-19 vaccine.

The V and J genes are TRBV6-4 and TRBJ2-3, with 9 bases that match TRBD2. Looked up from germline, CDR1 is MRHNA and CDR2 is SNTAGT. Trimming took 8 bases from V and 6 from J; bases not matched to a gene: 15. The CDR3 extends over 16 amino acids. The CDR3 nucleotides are TGTGCCAGCGACTCACTAGCGGGCCCCGAGGCGGATACGCAGTATTTT. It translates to CASDSLAGPEADTQYF.

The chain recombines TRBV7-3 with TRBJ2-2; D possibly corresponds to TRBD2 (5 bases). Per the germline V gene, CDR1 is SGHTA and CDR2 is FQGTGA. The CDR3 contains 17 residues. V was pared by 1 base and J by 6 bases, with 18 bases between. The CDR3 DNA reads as TGTGCCAGCAGCTTAAGTAGTGCTTCGGGGTACGCCGGGGAGCTGTTTTTT. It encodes CASSLSSASGYAGELFF.

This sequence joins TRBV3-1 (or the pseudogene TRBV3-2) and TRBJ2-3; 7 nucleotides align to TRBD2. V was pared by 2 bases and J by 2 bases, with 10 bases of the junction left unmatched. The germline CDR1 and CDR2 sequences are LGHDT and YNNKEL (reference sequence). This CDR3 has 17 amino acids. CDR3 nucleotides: TGTGCCAGCAGCCAATATCTAGCGGTGCTGACCACAGATACGCAGTATTTT. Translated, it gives CASSQYLAVLTTDTQYF.

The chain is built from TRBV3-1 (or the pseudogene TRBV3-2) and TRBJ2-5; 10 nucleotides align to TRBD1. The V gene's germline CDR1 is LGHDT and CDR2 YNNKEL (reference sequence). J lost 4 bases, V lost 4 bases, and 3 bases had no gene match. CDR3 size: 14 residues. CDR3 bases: TGTGCCAGCAGCCCAGGGACAGGGGTAGAGACCCAGTACTTC. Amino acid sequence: CASSPGTGVETQYF.

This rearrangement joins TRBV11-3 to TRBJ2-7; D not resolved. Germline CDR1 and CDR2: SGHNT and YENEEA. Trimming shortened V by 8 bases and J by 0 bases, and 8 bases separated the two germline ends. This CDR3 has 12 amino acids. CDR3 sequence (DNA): TGTGCCAGCGGATCCTCCTCCTACGAGCAGTACTTC. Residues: CASGSSSYEQYF. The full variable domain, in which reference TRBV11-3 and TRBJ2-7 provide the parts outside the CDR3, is EAGVVQSPRYKIIEKKQPVAFWCNPISGHNTLYWYLQNLGQGPELLIRYENEEAVDDSQLPKDRFSAERLKGVDSTLKIQPAELGDSAVYLCASGSSSYEQYFGPGTRLTVT.

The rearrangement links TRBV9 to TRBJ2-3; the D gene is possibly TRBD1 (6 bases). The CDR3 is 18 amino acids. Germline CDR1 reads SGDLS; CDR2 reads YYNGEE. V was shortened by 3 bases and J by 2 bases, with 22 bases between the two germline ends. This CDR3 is CASSGGGTGFRVTDTQYF. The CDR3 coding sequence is TGTGCCAGCAGCGGAGGGGGAACAGGGTTTAGGGTCACAGATACGCAGTATTTT.

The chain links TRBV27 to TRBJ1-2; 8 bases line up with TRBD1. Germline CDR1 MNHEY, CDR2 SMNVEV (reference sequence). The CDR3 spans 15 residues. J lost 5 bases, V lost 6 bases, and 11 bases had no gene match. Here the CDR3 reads CASRGAGGAGYGYTF. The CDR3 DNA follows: TGTGCCAGCAGAGGAGCAGGGGGCGCCGGTTATGGCTACACCTTC.

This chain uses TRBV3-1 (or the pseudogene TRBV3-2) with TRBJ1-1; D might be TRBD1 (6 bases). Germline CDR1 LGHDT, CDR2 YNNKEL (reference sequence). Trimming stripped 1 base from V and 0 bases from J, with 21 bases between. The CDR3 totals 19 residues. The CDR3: CASSQAFGTQGPMNTEAFF. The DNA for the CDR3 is TGTGCCAGCAGCCAAGCTTTCGGGACACAAGGACCCATGAACACTGAAGCTTTCTTT.

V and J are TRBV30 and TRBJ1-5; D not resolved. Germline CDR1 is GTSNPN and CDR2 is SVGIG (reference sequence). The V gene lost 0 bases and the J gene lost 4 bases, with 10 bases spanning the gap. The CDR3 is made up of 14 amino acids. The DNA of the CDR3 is TGTGCCTGGAGTGTACTCGGGAGTAATCAGCCCCAGCATTTT. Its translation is CAWSVLGSNQPQHF.

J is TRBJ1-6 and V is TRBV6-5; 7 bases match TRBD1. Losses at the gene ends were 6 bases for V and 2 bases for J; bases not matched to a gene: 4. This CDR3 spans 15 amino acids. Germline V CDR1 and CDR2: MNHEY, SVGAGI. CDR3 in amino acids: CASRQGQTYNSPLHF. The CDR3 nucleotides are TGTGCCAGCAGACAGGGGCAGACCTATAATTCACCCCTCCACTTT.

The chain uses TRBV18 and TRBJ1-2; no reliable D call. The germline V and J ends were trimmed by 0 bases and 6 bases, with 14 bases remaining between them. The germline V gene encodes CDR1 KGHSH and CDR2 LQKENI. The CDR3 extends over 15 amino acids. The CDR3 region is CASSPPALSENGYTF. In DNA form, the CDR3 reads TGTGCCAGCTCACCACCAGCCTTATCAGAGAATGGCTACACCTTC.

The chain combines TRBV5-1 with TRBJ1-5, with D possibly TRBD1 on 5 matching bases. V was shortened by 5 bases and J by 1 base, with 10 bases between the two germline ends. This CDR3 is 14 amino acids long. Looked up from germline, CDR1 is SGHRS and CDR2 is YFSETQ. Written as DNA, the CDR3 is TGCGCCAGCAGTTGGGGGGAAAGCAATCAGCCCCAGCATTTT. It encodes CASSWGESNQPQHF. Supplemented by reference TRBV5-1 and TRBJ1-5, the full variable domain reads KAGVTQTPRYLIKTRGQQVTLSCSPISGHRSVSWYQQTPGQGLQFLFEYFSETQRNKGNFPGRFSGRQFSNSRSEMNVSTLELGDSALYLCASSWGESNQPQHFGDGTRLSIL.

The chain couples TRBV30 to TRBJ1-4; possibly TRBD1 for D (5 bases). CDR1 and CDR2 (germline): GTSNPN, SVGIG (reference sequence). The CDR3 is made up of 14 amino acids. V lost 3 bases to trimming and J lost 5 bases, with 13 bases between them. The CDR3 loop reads CAWRGIRENEKLFF. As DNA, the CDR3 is TGTGCCTGGAGAGGTATCAGGGAAAATGAAAAACTGTTTTTT.

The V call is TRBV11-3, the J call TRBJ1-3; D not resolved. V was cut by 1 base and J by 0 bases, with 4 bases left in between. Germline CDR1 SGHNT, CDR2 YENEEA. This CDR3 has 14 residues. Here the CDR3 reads CASSLGGSGNTIYF. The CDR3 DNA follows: TGTGCCAGCAGCTTAGGAGGCTCTGGAAACACCATATATTTT.

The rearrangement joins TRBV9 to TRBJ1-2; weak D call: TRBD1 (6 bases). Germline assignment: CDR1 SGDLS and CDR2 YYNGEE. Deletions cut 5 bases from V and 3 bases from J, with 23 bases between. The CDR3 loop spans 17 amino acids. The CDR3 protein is CASSDQDLTGQYYGYTF. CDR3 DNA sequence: TGTGCCAGCAGTGACCAGGACTTAACCGGACAGTACTATGGCTACACCTTC.

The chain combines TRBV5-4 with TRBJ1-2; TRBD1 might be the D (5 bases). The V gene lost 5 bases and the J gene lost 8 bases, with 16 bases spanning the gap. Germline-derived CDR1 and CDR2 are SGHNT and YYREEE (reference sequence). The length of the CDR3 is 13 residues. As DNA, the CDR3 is TGTGCCAGCAGTTTCGGGACCCTGGGGGGCTACACCTTC. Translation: CASSFGTLGGYTF.

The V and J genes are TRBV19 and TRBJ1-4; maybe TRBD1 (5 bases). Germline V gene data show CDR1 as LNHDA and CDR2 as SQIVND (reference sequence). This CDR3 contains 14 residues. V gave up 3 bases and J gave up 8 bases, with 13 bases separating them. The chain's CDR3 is CASSILWPGEKLFF. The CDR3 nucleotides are TGTGCCAGTAGTATTCTCTGGCCAGGGGAAAAACTGTTTTTT.

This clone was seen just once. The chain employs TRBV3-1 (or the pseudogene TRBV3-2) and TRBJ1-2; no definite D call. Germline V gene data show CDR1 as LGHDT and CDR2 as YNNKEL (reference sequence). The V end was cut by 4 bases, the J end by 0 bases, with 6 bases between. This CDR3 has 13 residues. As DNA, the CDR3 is TGTGCCAGCAGCCTACAAGCTAACTATGGCTACACCTTC. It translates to CASSLQANYGYTF.

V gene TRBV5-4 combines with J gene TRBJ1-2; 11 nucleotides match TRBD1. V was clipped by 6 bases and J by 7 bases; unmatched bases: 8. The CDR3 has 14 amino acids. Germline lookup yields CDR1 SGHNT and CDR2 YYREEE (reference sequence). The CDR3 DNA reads TGTGCCAGCATCTGGACAGGGGGCAAGGGTGGCTACACCTTC. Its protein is CASIWTGGKGGYTF.

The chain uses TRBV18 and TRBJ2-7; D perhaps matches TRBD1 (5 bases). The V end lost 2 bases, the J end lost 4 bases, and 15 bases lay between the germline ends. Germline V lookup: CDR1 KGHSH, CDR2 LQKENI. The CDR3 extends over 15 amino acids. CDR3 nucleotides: TGTGCCAGCTCACCAAGTTTTCCAGGGCCGTACGAGCAGTACTTC. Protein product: CASSPSFPGPYEQYF.

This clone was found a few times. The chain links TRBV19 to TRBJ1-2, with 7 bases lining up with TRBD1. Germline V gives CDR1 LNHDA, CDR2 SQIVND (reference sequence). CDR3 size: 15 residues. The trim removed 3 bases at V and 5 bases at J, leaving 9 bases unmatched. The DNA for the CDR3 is TGTGCCAGTAGTATTCGCAGGGGGGGCTTATATGGCTACACCTTC. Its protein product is CASSIRRGGLYGYTF.

CDR3 nucleotide sequence: TGTGCCAGCAGCCAAAGGGTGACAGCGGGGCTAGCGGCCAACGACGTGGGGCTAAATGAGCAGTTCTTC. Its protein is CASSQRVTAGLAANDVGLNEQFF. The genes are TRBV3-1 (or the pseudogene TRBV3-2) and TRBJ2-1; 7 nucleotides line up with TRBD2. V trimming: 2 bases; J trimming: 7 bases; junction bases outside the gene matches: 32. Germline V gene sequence: CDR1 LGHDT, CDR2 YNNKEL (reference sequence). CDR3 length: 23 residues.